What follows are 29 T cell receptor beta chains derived from one specimen sequenced in a study of cytomegalovirus exposure and HLA in healthy donors. In the PCR, 60 Vbeta and 13 Jbeta primers were used. TCRdb keeps only in-frame clones here, not all; method: immunoSEQ multiplex PCR. Of roughly 150,000 clones listed, approximately 80% were seen once; the top ten hold around 4.5%. The sequenced sample consisted of PBMCs. The receptors were sampled from a middle-aged woman in good health and CMV-seropositive.

The chain couples TRBV5-6 to TRBJ2-1, with TRBD1 identical over 9 bases. CDR3 length: 16 residues. V lost 0 bases and J lost 6; bases outside the gene matches: 7. From germline, CDR1 is SGHDT and CDR2 YYEEEE. The CDR3 DNA reads as TGTGCCAGCAGCTTGGCGGGGGGACAGGGTTTCAATGAGCAGTTCTTC. Translating gives CASSLAGGQGFNEQFF.

This chain's CDR3 is CASSPRGGARETQYF. The DNA of the CDR3 is TGTGCCAGCAGCCCCCGGGGCGGGGCGAGGGAGACCCAGTACTTC. V gene TRBV7-2 combines with J gene TRBJ2-5; TRBD2 is a possible D gene (6 bases). The CDR3 length is 15 residues. Germline V gives CDR1 SGHTA, CDR2 FQGNSA. V lost 5 bases and J 5 bases, leaving 18 bases between the germline ends. Full variable domain (outside the CDR3, taken from reference TRBV7-2 and TRBJ2-5): GAGVSQSPSNKVTEKGKDVELRCDPISGHTALYWYRQSLGQGLEFLIYFQGNSAPDKSGLPSDRFSAERTGGSVSTLTIQRTQQEDSAVYLCASSPRGGARETQYFGPGTRLLVL.

The rearrangement uses TRBV4-3 and TRBJ2-5; D possibly corresponds to TRBD1 (6 bases). The CDR3 contains 14 residues. Per the germline V gene, CDR1 is LGHNA and CDR2 is YSLEER. V was pared by 3 bases and J by 5 bases, with 13 bases between. CDR3 sequence reads: CASSQGTLGETQYF. The CDR3 DNA reads TGCGCCAGCAGCCAGGGGACACTTGGCGAGACCCAGTACTTC.

V gene TRBV10-3 combines with J gene TRBJ1-1, with D possibly TRBD1 on 6 matching bases. CDR3 size: 13 residues. Germline lookup yields CDR1 ENHRY and CDR2 SYGVKD. Trimming pared 6 bases from V and 6 bases from J, leaving 14 bases between. DNA of the CDR3: TGTGCCATCAGGAACCAGGGGCTACCTGAAGCTTTCTTT. Protein product: CAIRNQGLPEAFF.

V usage is TRBV6-5 and J usage is TRBJ2-7; 7 positions agree with TRBD1. From germline, CDR1 is MNHEY and CDR2 SVGAGI. This CDR3 is 13 amino acids long. Germline trimming cut 10 bases from V and 2 bases from J; bases unmatched to any gene: 8. DNA for the CDR3: TGTGCCATGCAAACAGGGGATGCCTACGAGCAGTACTTC. Translated, it gives CAMQTGDAYEQYF.

This clone was seen a few times. The rearrangement joins TRBV7-9 to TRBJ2-3; tentative D call: TRBD2 (5 bases). V lost 0 bases to trimming and J lost 11 bases, with 18 bases between them. The CDR3 totals 15 residues. Germline CDR1 reads SEHNR; CDR2 reads FQNEAQ (reference sequence). CDR3 loop: CASSLASVRTHGQYF. The CDR3 nucleotides read TGTGCCAGCAGCTTAGCGTCTGTTAGGACTCACGGGCAGTATTTT.

The CDR3 DNA reads TGCGCCAGCAGCCTTCCAGGGACAGCGAACACTGAAGCTTTCTTT. The encoded protein is CASSLPGTANTEAFF. The J gene is TRBJ1-1, the V gene TRBV5-1; 7 bases are a match to TRBD1. This CDR3 contains 15 residues. J was trimmed by 1 base and V by 4 bases; bases with no gene match: 7. Germline CDR1 reads SGHRS; CDR2 reads YFSETQ.

This sequence joins TRBV10-3 and TRBJ2-3, with D tentatively TRBD1 (5 bases). CDR1 and CDR2 (germline): ENHRY, SYGVKD. The length of the CDR3 is 12 residues. V gave up 6 bases and J gave up 6 bases, with 10 bases separating them. In DNA, the CDR3 is TGTGCCATCAGCGGGCAGGGTGATACGCAGTATTTT. This encodes CAISGQGDTQYF.

The chain couples TRBV28 to TRBJ2-2, with TRBD2 as a possible D gene (5 bases). The germline gives CDR1 MDHEN, CDR2 SYDVKM. The CDR3 covers 13 residues. The V gene lost 10 bases and the J gene lost 0 bases, with 9 bases spanning the gap. Here the CDR3 DNA reads TGTGCCAACAAGGACTCGAACACCGGGGAGCTGTTTTTT. It yields the protein CANKDSNTGELFF.

The table lists this clone with a few counts. The V and J genes are TRBV6-6 and TRBJ1-1; 7 bases map to TRBD1. Germline CDR1 is MNHNY and CDR2 is SVGAGI (reference sequence). V lost 5 bases, J lost 2 bases, and 5 bases stayed unmatched. The CDR3 extends over 14 amino acids. DNA for the CDR3: TGTGCCAGCAGTAGGACAGGACAAAACACTGAAGCTTTCTTT. This gives the protein CASSRTGQNTEAFF.

The V gene is TRBV9, the J gene TRBJ1-5, with D maybe TRBD1 (6 bases). The CDR3 loop spans 16 amino acids. Germline V gene data show CDR1 as SGDLS and CDR2 as YYNGEE. The germline V and J ends were trimmed by 10 bases and 1 base, with 21 bases remaining between them. CDR3 amino acids: CALGRVGANSNQPQHF. The CDR3 DNA sequence: TGTGCCCTGGGGAGGGTGGGGGCCAACAGCAATCAGCCCCAGCATTTT.

J is TRBJ1-5 and V is TRBV6-5, with 7 bases aligning to TRBD1. The junction had 6 bases not matched to a gene; V was cut back by 10 bases and J by 3 bases. The CDR3 runs 13 residues. Germline V gene sequence: CDR1 MNHEY, CDR2 SVGAGI. Here the CDR3 reads CATSDRNNQPQHF. The CDR3 nucleotides read TGTGCCACCTCGGACAGGAACAATCAGCCCCAGCATTTT.

Note on this clone: The sample contains more than one DNA sequence encoding this CDR3. The rearrangement joins TRBV29-1 to TRBJ2-1; 8 bases map to TRBD1. V lost 1 base, J lost 4 bases, and 0 bases stayed unmatched. Germline CDR1 and CDR2: SQVTM and ANQGSEA. The CDR3 length is 13 residues. CDR3 coding DNA: TGCAGCGTTGAAGGACAGGGGTACAATGAGCAGTTCTTC. Translated, it gives CSVEGQGYNEQFF.

This CDR3 reads CASSQTGDGYTF. Written as DNA, the CDR3 is TGTGCCAGCAGCCAGACGGGGGATGGCTACACCTTC. The chain joins TRBV11-2 to TRBJ1-2, with D perhaps matching TRBD1 (5 bases). The CDR3 has 12 amino acids. V was cut by 5 bases and J by 6 bases, with 10 bases left in between. Germline-derived CDR1 and CDR2 are SGHAT and FQNNGV.

J is TRBJ2-7 and V is TRBV5-4; D gene uncertain. The CDR3 runs to 15 residues. Trimming took off 4 bases at V and 2 bases at J, with 16 bases between the two ends. CDR1 is SGHNT and CDR2 is YYREEE in the germline V gene (reference sequence). The CDR3: CASSAGFDPTYEQYF. CDR3 bases: TGTGCCAGCAGCGCCGGGTTCGACCCTACCTACGAGCAGTACTTC. Full variable domain (outside the CDR3, taken from reference TRBV5-4 and TRBJ2-7): ETGVTQSPTHLIKTRGQQVTLRCSSQSGHNTVSWYQQALGQGPQFIFQYYREEENGRGNFPPRFSGLQFPNYSSELNVNALELDDSALYLCASSAGFDPTYEQYFGPGTRLTVT.

A remark on this clone: The junction does not match germline at one end; this may be a read error. This sequence joins TRBV7-9 and TRBJ1-2; D remains unclear. Germline V gives CDR1 SEHNR, CDR2 FQNEAQ (reference sequence). CDR3 size: 12 residues. Written as DNA, the CDR3 is TGTTCCAGCAGCTTCGGAGTCTATGGCTACACCTTC. Translated, it gives CSSSFGVYGYTF.

The chain uses TRBV27 and TRBJ1-5, with 7 bases that match TRBD1. The CDR3 runs 17 residues. The J segment lost 0 bases and the V segment lost 5 bases, leaving 10 bases of the junction unmatched. Germline CDR1 reads MNHEY; CDR2 reads SMNVEV (reference sequence). Written as DNA, the CDR3 is TGTGCCAGCAGTGCCTCCGGGACAGATTATAGCAATCAGCCCCAGCATTTT. It specifies CASSASGTDYSNQPQHF.

The chain is built from TRBV6-1 and TRBJ1-1; D may be TRBD1 (6 bases). Germline lookup yields CDR1 MNHNS and CDR2 SASEGT. CDR3 size: 15 residues. Between the trimmed V and J ends, which lost 5 bases and 0 bases, there was a span of 13 bases. CDR3 in DNA: TGTGCCAGCAGTACCCACAGGGCCTTGAACACTGAAGCTTTCTTT. Its translation is CASSTHRALNTEAFF.

This clone was detected once. The genes are TRBV9 and TRBJ2-3, with TRBD2 identical over 7 bases. Germline V gene lookup returns CDR1 SGDLS and CDR2 YYNGEE. The junction had 3 bases not matched to a gene; V was cut back by 0 bases and J by 2 bases. This CDR3 region has 15 residues. CDR3 in amino acids: CASSVVAGVTDTQYF. The CDR3 coding sequence is TGTGCCAGCAGCGTAGTCGCGGGAGTCACAGATACGCAGTATTTT.

The gene calls are TRBV18 and TRBJ2-1, with 7 bases fitting TRBD1. Germline loops: CDR1 KGHSH, CDR2 LQKENI. V lost 1 base and J lost 8; bases outside the gene matches: 8. This CDR3 has 15 residues. The CDR3 is CASSPQGARSDEQFF. In nucleotides, the CDR3 is TGTGCCAGCTCACCACAGGGGGCGCGCAGTGATGAGCAGTTCTTC.

The genes are TRBV21-1 and TRBJ2-1; the D segment call TRBD2 is taken from the table without a DNA check. TRBV21-1 counts as a pseudogene. The CDR3 is 13 residues long. Here the CDR3 reads CASIPRKAGQQFF. The CDR3 bases are TGTGCCAGCATTCCTAGGAAAGCGGGCCAGCAGTTCTTC.

The chain couples TRBV29-1 to TRBJ2-5; 7 bases agree with TRBD1. The CDR3 totals 14 residues. CDR1 is SQVTM, CDR2 ANQGSEA, per germline. With 4 bases clipped from V and 0 bases from J, the junction kept 5 bases outside the gene matches. CDR3: CSVAGTAHQETQYF. Here the CDR3 DNA reads TGCAGCGTTGCGGGGACAGCCCACCAAGAGACCCAGTACTTC.

The chain has TRBV28 and TRBJ1-5; 9 bases are shared with TRBD1. The V gene's germline CDR1 is MDHEN and CDR2 SYDVKM. The CDR3 sequence is 16 residues long. The ends lost 5 bases at V and 6 bases at J; junction bases unmatched: 11. CDR3 coding DNA: TGTGCCAGCAGTCCCCCCGGGACAGGGTTAGTTCAGCCCCAGCATTTT. Protein: CASSPPGTGLVQPQHF.

V and J are TRBV6-5 and TRBJ1-1; D is possibly TRBD1 (6 bases). The germline V gene encodes CDR1 MNHEY and CDR2 SVGAGI. The CDR3 runs to 15 residues. The V gene lost 0 bases and the J gene lost 4 bases, with 12 bases spanning the gap. The CDR3 loop reads CASSYSYREGTEAFF. CDR3 in DNA: TGTGCCAGCAGTTACTCCTACAGGGAGGGCACTGAAGCTTTCTTT.

The J gene is TRBJ2-5, the V gene TRBV2; 7 nucleotides match TRBD2. CDR1 is SNHLY, CDR2 FYNNEI, per germline. V lost 4 bases and J lost 3; bases outside the gene matches: 2. This CDR3 has 13 amino acids. The CDR3 DNA sequence: TGTGCCAGCAGTGGAAGCGGGGAAGAGACCCAGTACTTC. Protein sequence: CASSGSGEETQYF.

This chain connects TRBV14 to TRBJ1-3; possible D gene TRBD1, 6 bases. Germline V gene data show CDR1 as SGHDN and CDR2 as FVKESK. Between the trimmed V and J ends, which lost 4 bases and 4 bases, there was a span of 14 bases. CDR3 length: 15 residues. CDR3 amino acids: CASSLAGTLGNTIYF. The CDR3 DNA follows: TGTGCCAGCAGCCTCGCCGGGACATTGGGAAACACCATATATTTT. The full variable domain, with the rest looked up from reference TRBV14 and TRBJ1-3, is EAGVTQFPSHSVIEKGQTVTLRCDPISGHDNLYWYRRVMGKEIKFLLHFVKESKQDESGMPNNRFLAERTGGTYSTLKVQPAELEDSGVYFCASSLAGTLGNTIYFGEGSWLTVV.

The chain combines TRBV27 with TRBJ1-2, with TRBD1 identical over 8 bases. Germline lookup yields CDR1 MNHEY and CDR2 SMNVEV (reference sequence). CDR3 length: 13 residues. Trimming took 5 bases from V and 8 from J; bases not matched to a gene: 7. The CDR3 loop is CASSPGGARGYTF. The CDR3 nucleotides are TGTGCCAGCAGTCCAGGGGGCGCGCGGGGCTACACCTTC.

V gene TRBV7-3 combines with J gene TRBJ2-1; TRBD2 agrees at 10 bases. The germline gives CDR1 SGHTA, CDR2 FQGTGA. V shed 5 bases, J shed 2 bases, and the junction held 9 bases outside the gene matches. The CDR3 covers 17 residues. CDR3 region: CASSPEASGSTYNEQFF. The DNA for the CDR3 is TGTGCCAGCAGCCCGGAGGCTAGCGGGAGTACCTACAATGAGCAGTTCTTC.

The chain uses TRBV27 and TRBJ2-2; TRBD1 might be the D (7 bases). Germline CDR1 is MNHEY and CDR2 is SMNVEV (reference sequence). The CDR3 has 17 amino acids. Trimming cost V 5 bases and J 5 bases, with 21 bases left between them. CDR3 coding DNA: TGTGCCAGCAGTCGAGGGGGCGGGGAAGGTGGAACCGGGGAGCTGTTTTTT. Its translation: CASSRGGGEGGTGELFF.